This T cell receptor beta chain came from a study of T cells after yellow fever vaccination. Study-level background: The SMART-Seq v4 Ultra Low Input method served to prepare the low-cell-number fractions.

Trimming stripped 0 bases from V and 0 bases from J, with 9 bases between. CDR1 and CDR2 (germline): LGHNA, YSLEER. This CDR3 has 16 amino acids. General study results and limits: Reappearance after the booster was seen for most primary-vaccination clones, at 95% to 96% CD4 and 75% to 90% CD8. A secondary response was less intense yet reached its peak sooner, at day 5 versus 15.

In making TCR cDNA, 5'RACE template switching added a universal primer site and UMIs to it. TCRdb reprocessed the 5' RACE reads with MiXCR, giving one entry per CDR3 protein. The data hold some 550,000 distinct CDR3 sequences, with roughly 21% observed a single time. There are a few counts of this clonotype. Its target is unknown. Sequenced material: PBMCs, taken 15 days after the yellow fever booster vaccination. The genes are TRBV4-3 and TRBJ2-1, with D unresolved. This TCR was sampled from a young man who received the YFV17D yellow fever vaccine. In DNA, the CDR3 is TGCGCCAGCAGCCAAGATTTTGGCGGCTCCTACAATGAGCAGTTCTTC. Amino acids: CASSQDFGGSYNEQFF.